This T cell receptor beta chain emerged from a study of shared T cell receptors in the human thymus. Using immunoSEQ multiplex PCR, the repertoire was profiled, and TCRdb retains in-frame clones only, with some absent. Of approximately 730,000 clones detected, 80% to 90% appear once; the ten largest clones hold over 0.008%. This CDR3 region has 16 residues. Germline loops: CDR1 SGHNT, CDR2 YYREEE (reference sequence). V gave up 3 bases and J gave up 3 bases; unmatched junction bases: 11. The sample was also reused in another study, on human thymus T cells. That work contributes: Thymic resections from corrective heart surgery supplied the tissue. Gene usage (both V and J) appeared biased in thymic and blood repertoires.

This clonotype was sampled from a girl under three years old with a congenital heart defect. The gene calls are TRBV5-4 and TRBJ1-2; 7 nucleotides agree with TRBD1. Material: thymocytes. DNA of the CDR3: TGTGCCAGCAGCTCTTACCGGGACAGCCAATACTATGGCTACACCTTC. Translation: CASSSYRDSQYYGYTF.